The rows below give T cell receptor beta chains drawn from one sample of a study of T cells in Graves' hyperthyroidism and ophthalmopathy. TCRdb independently ran MiXCR on the multiplex PCR reads; one entry per CDR3 protein. The sample shows some 600,000 distinct CDR3 sequences, over 11% of them seen only once. Material: blood. The receptors were gathered from a woman in her thirties with Graves' hyperthyroidism that later progressed to Graves' ophthalmopathy. Both conserved end residues are part of each CDR3. A D gene is named only where the DNA matches it firmly. Expanded clones are given a class, and other clones once, few, many or no size at all.

TGTGCCAGCAGCTTAGATTGGCTAGCGGAAGAGCAGTTCTTC | CASSLDWLAEEQFF | many | TRBJ2-1 | TRBV11-2 | 14 | TRBD2
TGTGCCAGCAGGCCGACTAGCGGGACGCAACAGTACTTC | CASRPTSGTQQYF | many | TRBJ2-7 | TRBV7-9 | 13 | TRBD2
TGTGCCAGCAGTGAGGACAGGGAGGAGACCCAGTACTTC | CASSEDREETQYF | many | TRBJ2-5 | TRBV6-2/TRBV6-3 | 13 | TRBD1
TGTGCCAGCATGGGGCAGGAGACCCAGTACTTC | CASMGQETQYF | many | TRBJ2-5 | TRBV2 | 11 | -
TGCAGTGCACCCCTGGGGGGGGCTGCCATGTTTGAGGAGACCCAGTACTTC | CSAPLGGAAMFEETQYF | many | TRBJ2-5 | TRBV20-1 | 17 | -
TGTGCCAGCAGAACCAGGGGGCCGACTGAAGCTTTCTTT | CASRTRGPTEAFF | - | TRBJ1-1 | TRBV7-9 | 13 | TRBD1
TGTGCCAGTAGTACTCGACAGGGTTGGGAGCAGTTCTTC | CASSTRQGWEQFF | - | TRBJ2-1 | TRBV19 | 13 | TRBD1
TGTGCCAGCAGTGAGGCAGGGTACTCCTACGAGCAGTACTTC | CASSEAGYSYEQYF | many | TRBJ2-7 | TRBV6-1 | 14 | -
TGTGCCACCAGTGACCCGGCGGGGGGGGACACTGAAGCTTTCTTT | CATSDPAGGDTEAFF | few | TRBJ1-1 | TRBV24-1 | 15 | -
TGTGCCTTACAGGGGGTCGCCGCTTCACCCCTCCACTTT | CALQGVAASPLHF | many | TRBJ1-6 | TRBV30 | 13 | TRBD1
TGTGCCAGCAGTTACCGGTGGGACACTGAAGCTTTCTTT | CASSYRWDTEAFF | many | TRBJ1-1 | TRBV6-1 | 13 | -